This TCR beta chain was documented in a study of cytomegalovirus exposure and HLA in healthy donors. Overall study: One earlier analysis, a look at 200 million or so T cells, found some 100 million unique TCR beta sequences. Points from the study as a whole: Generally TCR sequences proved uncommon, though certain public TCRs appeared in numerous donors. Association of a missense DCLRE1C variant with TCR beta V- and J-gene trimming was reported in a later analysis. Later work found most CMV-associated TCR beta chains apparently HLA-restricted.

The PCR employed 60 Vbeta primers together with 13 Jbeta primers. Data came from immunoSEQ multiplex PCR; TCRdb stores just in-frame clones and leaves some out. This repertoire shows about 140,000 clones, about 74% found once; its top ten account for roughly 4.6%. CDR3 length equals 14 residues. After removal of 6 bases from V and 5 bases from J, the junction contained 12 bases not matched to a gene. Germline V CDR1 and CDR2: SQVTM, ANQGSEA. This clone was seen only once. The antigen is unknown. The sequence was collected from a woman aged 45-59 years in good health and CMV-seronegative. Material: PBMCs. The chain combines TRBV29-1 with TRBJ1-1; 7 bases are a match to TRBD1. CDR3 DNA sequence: TGCAGCGTGGCCGGGACAGTCTCTGCGACTGAAGCTTTCTTT. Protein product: CSVAGTVSATEAFF.